This TCR beta chain was found in a study of blood T cell repertoires in COVID-19. Study details: Sites in the United States, Italy and Spain provided acute and convalescent COVID-19 samples. T cells, B-cell-depleted T cells, or PBMCs provided the cDNA or gDNA that served as material.

This clone was seen a few times. The same CDR3 can be traced to other DNA sequences in this sample. In the original workflow: From reference gene primer amplification, estimates of nucleated cell counts were derived. Some clones are missing from TCRdb's copy, which holds only in-frame ones; the method was immunoSEQ multiplex PCR. The DNA was the basis for D and trimming; V, J and clone size are from that table. The table lists over 200,000 clones, around 88% of them singletons. The clonotype was recovered from a man older than 75 with acute or convalescent COVID-19. Sequencing was carried out using peripheral blood.

Here the CDR3 reads CASSPRTSGSQETQYF. CDR3 nucleotide sequence: TGTGCCAGCAGCCCGAGAACTAGCGGGTCCCAGGAGACCCAGTACTTC. The genes are TRBV7-2 and TRBJ2-5; 9 nucleotides agree with TRBD2. V was pared by 5 bases and J by 5 bases, with 12 bases of the junction left unmatched. From germline, CDR1 is SGHTA and CDR2 FQGNSA. The CDR3 extends over 16 amino acids.